This T cell receptor beta chain is from a study of identifying expanded T cells in peripheral blood. No infections or other immune events were documented during collection. There are 14 residues in the CDR3. Germline trimming cut 7 bases from V and 3 bases from J; bases unmatched to any gene: 5. Germline CDR1 is SNHLY and CDR2 is FYNNEI. The study's findings and limits: Clone count variance between roughly 2-week samples rose with total template count. Technical replicates showed around 1.1 changed clones; about two weeks 15 to 20; four weeks 19.

Generated by immunoSEQ multiplex PCR, the TCRdb table keeps only in-frame clones and is missing some. In the table there are about 78,000 clones, approximately 84% of which are singletons. This clone was seen only once. Its cognate antigen is unknown. The specimen sequenced was blood. The J gene is TRBJ2-3, the V gene TRBV2; TRBD2 aligns across 9 bases. The clonotype was recovered from a person between 18 and 75 years old in good health. CDR3 nucleotides: TGTGCCAGCACTCTGGGACTAGCTACAGATACGCAGTATTTT. The encoded protein is CASTLGLATDTQYF. Full variable domain (rest looked up from reference TRBV2 and TRBJ2-3): EPEVTQTPSHQVTQMGQEVILRCVPISNHLYFYWYRQILGQKVEFLVSFYNNEISEKSEIFDDQFSVERPDGSNFTLKIRSTKLEDSAMYFCASTLGLATDTQYFGPGTRLTVL.